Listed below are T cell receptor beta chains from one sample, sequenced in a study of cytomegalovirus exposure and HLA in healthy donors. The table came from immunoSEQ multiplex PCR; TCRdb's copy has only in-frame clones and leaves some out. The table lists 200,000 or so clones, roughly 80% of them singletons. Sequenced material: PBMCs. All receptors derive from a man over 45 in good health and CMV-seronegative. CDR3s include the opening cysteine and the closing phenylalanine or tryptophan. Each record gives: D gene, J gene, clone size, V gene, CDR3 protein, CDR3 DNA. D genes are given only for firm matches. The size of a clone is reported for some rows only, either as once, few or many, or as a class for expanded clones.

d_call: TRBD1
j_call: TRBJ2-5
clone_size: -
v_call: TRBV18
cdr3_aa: CASSRGTGGAETQYF
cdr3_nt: TGTGCCAGCTCACGCGGGACAGGGGGCGCGGAGACCCAGTACTTC

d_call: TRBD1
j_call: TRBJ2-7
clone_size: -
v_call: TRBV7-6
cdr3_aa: CASSSGQGMLYEQYF
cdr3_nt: TGTGCCAGCAGCTCAGGACAGGGAATGCTGTACGAGCAGTACTTC

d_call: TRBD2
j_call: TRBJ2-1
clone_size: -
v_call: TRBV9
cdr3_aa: CASSVGPGGAPSYWEQFF
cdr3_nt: TGTGCCAGCAGCGTAGGCCCCGGGGGGGCACCGAGCTATTGGGAGCAGTTCTTC

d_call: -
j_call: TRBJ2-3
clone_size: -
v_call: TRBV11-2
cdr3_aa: CASSFWGEYTDTQYF
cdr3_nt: TGTGCCAGCAGCTTTTGGGGCGAGTACACAGATACGCAGTATTTT

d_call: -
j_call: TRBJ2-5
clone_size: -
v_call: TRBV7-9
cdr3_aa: CASSPGLQETQYF
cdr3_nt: TGTGCCAGCAGTCCCGGACTACAAGAGACCCAGTACTTC

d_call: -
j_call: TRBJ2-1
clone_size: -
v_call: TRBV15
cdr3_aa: CATSRDGRGHEQFF
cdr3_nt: TGTGCCACCAGCAGAGATGGGCGGGGCCATGAGCAGTTCTTC

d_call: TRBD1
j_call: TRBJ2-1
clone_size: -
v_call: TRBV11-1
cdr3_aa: CASSSRQGLSYNEQFF
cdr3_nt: TGTGCCAGCAGCTCCCGACAGGGCCTCTCCTACAATGAGCAGTTCTTC

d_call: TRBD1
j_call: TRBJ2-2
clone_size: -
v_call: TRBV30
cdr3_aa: CAWIQDRRAGELFF
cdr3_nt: TGTGCCTGGATCCAGGACAGGCGGGCCGGGGAGCTGTTTTTT

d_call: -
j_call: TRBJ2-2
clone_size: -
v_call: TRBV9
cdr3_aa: CASSVSGSTGELFF
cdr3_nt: TGTGCCAGCAGCGTCTCAGGGTCCACCGGGGAGCTGTTTTTT

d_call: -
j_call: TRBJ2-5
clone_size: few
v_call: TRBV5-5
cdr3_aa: CASSLHKETQYF
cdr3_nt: TGTGCCAGCAGCTTACACAAAGAGACCCAGTACTTC

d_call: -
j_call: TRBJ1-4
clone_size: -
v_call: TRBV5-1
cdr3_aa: CASSPGTREKLFF
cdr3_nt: TGCGCCAGCAGCCCGGGGACTCGGGAAAAACTGTTTTTT

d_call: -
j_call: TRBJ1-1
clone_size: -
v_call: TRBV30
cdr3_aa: CAWRTVRSSTEAFF
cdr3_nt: TGTGCCTGGAGAACAGTCCGAAGCTCCACTGAAGCTTTCTTT

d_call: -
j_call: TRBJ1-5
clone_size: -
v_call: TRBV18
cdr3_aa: CASSPGVNQPQHF
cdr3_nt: TGTGCCAGCTCACCAGGAGTCAATCAGCCCCAGCATTTT

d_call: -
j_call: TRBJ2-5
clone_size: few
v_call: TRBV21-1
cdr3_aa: CASSKVRQEEETQYF
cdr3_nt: TGTGCCAGCAGCAAAGTTCGACAGGAAGAGGAGACCCAGTACTTC

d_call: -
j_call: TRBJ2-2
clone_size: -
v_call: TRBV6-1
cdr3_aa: CASSDWGPNTGELFF
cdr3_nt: TGTGCCAGCAGTGATTGGGGGCCGAACACCGGGGAGCTGTTTTTT

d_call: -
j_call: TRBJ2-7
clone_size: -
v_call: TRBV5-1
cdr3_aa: CASSLVGRGDEQYF
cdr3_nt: TGCGCCAGCAGCTTGGTTGGCAGGGGGGACGAGCAGTACTTC

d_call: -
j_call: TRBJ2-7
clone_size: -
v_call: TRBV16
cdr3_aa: CASSQLVRVEQYF
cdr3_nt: TGTGCCAGCAGCCAACTAGTCCGGGTCGAGCAGTACTTC

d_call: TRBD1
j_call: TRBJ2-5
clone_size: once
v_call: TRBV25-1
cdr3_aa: CASSGWTGGRETQYF
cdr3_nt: TGTGCCAGCAGTGGTTGGACAGGGGGCCGGGAGACCCAGTACTTC

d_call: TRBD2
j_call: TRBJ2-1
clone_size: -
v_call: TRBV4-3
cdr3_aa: CASSQDLSGGAYNEQFF
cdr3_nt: TGCGCCAGCAGCCAAGACCTCAGCGGGGGGGCGTACAATGAGCAGTTCTTC

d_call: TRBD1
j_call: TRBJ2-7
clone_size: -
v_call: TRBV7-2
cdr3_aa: CASSSTGTGGYEQYF
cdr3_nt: TGTGCCAGCAGCTCCACCGGGACAGGAGGGTACGAGCAGTACTTC

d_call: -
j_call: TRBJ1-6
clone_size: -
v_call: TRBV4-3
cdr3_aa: CASSQVVWEPGRSPLHF
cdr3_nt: TGCGCCAGCAGCCAAGTCGTGTGGGAGCCGGGTAGGTCACCCCTCCACTTT

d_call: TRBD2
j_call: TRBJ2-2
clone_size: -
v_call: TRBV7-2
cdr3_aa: CASSLEALGGSGELFF
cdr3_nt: TGTGCCAGCAGCTTAGAAGCTTTGGGGGGGTCCGGGGAGCTGTTTTTT

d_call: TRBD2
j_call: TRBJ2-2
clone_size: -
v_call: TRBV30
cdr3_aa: CAWRTFGGAWTGELFF
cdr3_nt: TGTGCCTGGAGGACGTTCGGGGGGGCGTGGACCGGGGAGCTGTTTTTT

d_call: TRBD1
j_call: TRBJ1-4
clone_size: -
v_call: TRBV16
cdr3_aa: CASSTPGTDPEKLFF
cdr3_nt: TGTGCCAGCAGCACCCCCGGGACAGATCCTGAAAAACTGTTTTTT

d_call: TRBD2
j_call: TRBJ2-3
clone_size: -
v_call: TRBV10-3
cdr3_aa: CATHMSQRGTTDTQYF
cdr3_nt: TGTGCCACCCATATGAGCCAGCGGGGGACCACAGATACGCAGTATTTT